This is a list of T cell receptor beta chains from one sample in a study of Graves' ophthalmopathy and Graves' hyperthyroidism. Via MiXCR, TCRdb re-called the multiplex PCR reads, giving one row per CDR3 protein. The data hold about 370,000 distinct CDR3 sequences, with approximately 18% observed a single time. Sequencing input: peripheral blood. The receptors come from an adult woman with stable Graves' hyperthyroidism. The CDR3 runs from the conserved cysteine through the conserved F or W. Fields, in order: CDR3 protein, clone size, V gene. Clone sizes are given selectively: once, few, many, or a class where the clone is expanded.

CDR3 protein: CASSARTGTGSYEQYF
clone size: many
V gene: TRBV11-2

CDR3 protein: CASLTSAGTGELFF
clone size: many
V gene: TRBV28

CDR3 protein: CASSRRDRLAKNIQYF
clone size: many
V gene: TRBV18

CDR3 protein: CASSYSAAGVSEQYF
clone size: NA
V gene: TRBV6-5

CDR3 protein: CASRTGTNYEQYF
clone size: many
V gene: TRBV6-1

CDR3 protein: CASSTQPSYSNQPQHF
clone size: many
V gene: TRBV12-3/TRBV12-4

CDR3 protein: CACQPGGFHGYTF
clone size: many
V gene: TRBV30

CDR3 protein: CASGIRLAGAKNIQYF
clone size: many
V gene: TRBV12-5

CDR3 protein: CSARSGTNQYEQYF
clone size: many
V gene: TRBV20-1

CDR3 protein: CASSPVGRLNYGYTF
clone size: few
V gene: TRBV4-1